The 10 T cell receptor beta chains below all came from one sample that was sequenced in a study of blood T cell repertoires in COVID-19. TCRdb's table, derived via immunoSEQ multiplex PCR, lists solely in-frame clones and lacks some. The sample has tens of thousands of clones, around 85% seen once; the top ten hold about 50%. The material sequenced was peripheral blood. The receptors stem from a man aged 45-65 years with active or convalescent COVID-19.

This chain links TRBV18 with TRBJ2-1; 8 nucleotides line up with TRBD1. The CDR3 spans 14 residues. The V segment lost 5 bases and the J segment 5 bases; nucleotides outside the gene matches: 5. CDR1 is KGHSH, CDR2 LQKENI, per germline. CDR3 DNA sequence: TGTGCCAGCTCAGGACAGGGACAAAACAATGAGCAGTTCTTC. Encoded protein: CASSGQGQNNEQFF.

This clone has more than one count but fewer than ten. The CDR3 reads CASKESGTGGYGYTF. The CDR3 nucleotides read TGTGCCAGCAAAGAATCCGGGACAGGGGGATATGGCTACACCTTC. V and J are TRBV6-5 and TRBJ1-2; TRBD1 matches at 11 bases. Trimming removed 7 bases from V and 5 bases from J; junction bases left unmatched: 9. This CDR3 has 15 residues. Per the germline V gene, CDR1 is MNHEY and CDR2 is SVGAGI.

This rearrangement joins TRBV11-3 to TRBJ2-1; 8 bases map to TRBD1. The J segment lost 8 bases and the V segment lost 0 bases, leaving 6 bases of the junction unmatched. The CDR3 runs to 15 residues. Germline assignment: CDR1 SGHNT and CDR2 YENEEA. CDR3 amino acids: CASSLDPGGGDEQFF. The CDR3 region has the DNA TGTGCCAGCAGCTTAGACCCAGGGGGCGGGGATGAGCAGTTCTTC. The variable domain in full, completed from reference TRBV11-3 and TRBJ2-1, reads EAGVVQSPRYKIIEKKQPVAFWCNPISGHNTLYWYLQNLGQGPELLIRYENEEAVDDSQLPKDRFSAERLKGVDSTLKIQPAELGDSAVYLCASSLDPGGGDEQFFGPGTRLTVL.

The table lists this clone with a count of one. This chain joins TRBV6-5 and TRBJ1-1, with a possible D match to TRBD1 (5 bases). This CDR3 comprises 13 residues. Per germline, CDR1 MNHEY and CDR2 SVGAGI. Trimming removed 8 bases from V and 3 bases from J, with 13 bases in between. Here the CDR3 DNA reads TGTGCCAGCGTCTGGGGGGAGTACACTGAAGCTTTCTTT. This gives the protein CASVWGEYTEAFF.

CDR3 in amino acids: CAWSVGVTYEQYF. Here the CDR3 DNA reads TGTGCCTGGAGCGTAGGGGTCACCTACGAGCAGTACTTC. The chain combines TRBV30 with TRBJ2-7; perhaps TRBD1 as D (5 bases). V lost 3 bases and J lost 2, with 11 bases in between. The CDR3 contains 13 residues. Germline CDR1 and CDR2: GTSNPN and SVGIG (reference sequence). Based on the CDR3 plus reference TRBV30 and TRBJ2-7, the full variable domain is SQTIHQWPATLVQPVGSPLSLECTVEGTSNPNLYWYRQAAGRGLQLLFYSVGIGQISSEVPQNLSASRPQDRQFILSSKKLLLSDSGFYLCAWSVGVTYEQYFGPGTRLTVT.

The chain is built from TRBV29-1 and TRBJ2-2; D may be TRBD1 (5 bases). The V end lost 8 bases, the J end lost 1 base, and 8 bases lay between the germline ends. This CDR3 comprises 12 residues. Germline V lookup: CDR1 SQVTM, CDR2 ANQGSEA. The CDR3 sequence: CSSGQNTGELFF. As DNA, the CDR3 is TGCAGCTCCGGACAGAACACCGGGGAGCTGTTTTTT.

The V call is TRBV12-3 or TRBV12-4, the J call TRBJ2-7, with a tentative D call TRBD1 (6 bases). The V end was cut by 4 bases, the J end by 2 bases, with 9 bases between. There are 13 residues in the CDR3. The CDR3 DNA reads TGTGCCAGCAGTTGGACAGCTACCTACGAGCAGTACTTC. Translating gives CASSWTATYEQYF.

This clone was recorded once. V is TRBV11-2 and J is TRBJ2-2; no reliable D call. Trimming removed 3 bases at V and 6 bases at J, with 17 bases between. This CDR3 has 16 amino acids. The germline V gene has CDR1 SGHAT and CDR2 FQNNGV. CDR3 in amino acids: CASSFIGTASAGELFF. The CDR3 region has the DNA TGTGCCAGCAGCTTTATTGGAACAGCCTCCGCCGGGGAGCTGTTTTTT.

V is TRBV27 and J is TRBJ1-4, with D possibly matching TRBD1 (5 bases). The CDR3 runs 13 residues. CDR1 MNHEY and CDR2 SMNVEV come from the germline V gene (reference sequence). V lost 7 bases and J lost 3, with 9 bases in between. The CDR3: CASKTDSNEKLFF. The DNA for the CDR3 is TGTGCCAGCAAGACAGACTCTAATGAAAAACTGTTTTTT.

The rearrangement uses TRBV15 and TRBJ1-2, with D possibly TRBD1 on 5 matching bases. Per germline, CDR1 LNHNV and CDR2 YYDKDF (reference sequence). V lost 4 bases and J lost 7, with 16 bases in between. The CDR3 runs to 14 residues. The CDR3 region is CATSTRRTRGGYTF. Written as DNA, the CDR3 is TGTGCCACCAGCACCCGTCGGACTAGGGGTGGCTACACCTTC.